Below are 32 T cell receptor beta chains sequenced from a single sample in a study of T cells in women clearing cervical HPV infection. TCRdb's table, derived via immunoSEQ multiplex PCR, lists solely in-frame clones and lacks some. The sample has 30,000 or so clones. The source material was blood buffy coat. Receptors were obtained from a woman aged 18 to 75 with a cervical HPV16 infection that either progressed to CIN3+ or cleared (not recorded which).

With regard to this clone: The read falls 3 residues short of the CDR3 end, and the missing part is taken from the germline J gene. The rearrangement uses TRBV18 and TRBJ1-3; tentatively, D is TRBD1 (6 bases). The CDR3 sequence is 16 residues long. Looked up from germline, CDR1 is KGHSH and CDR2 is LQKENI. Trimming stripped 2 bases from V and 0 bases from J, with 11 bases between. The CDR3 sequence is CASSPGGAGSGNTIYF. Incomplete CDR3 DNA: TGTGCCAGCTCACCAGGGGGCGCGGGCTCTGGAAACACC.

Worth noting for this clone: The read ends 3 residues shy of where the CDR3 ends; the end is completed using the germline J gene. The chain has TRBV7-9 and TRBJ2-1, with 11 bases identical to TRBD2. CDR1 is SEHNR, CDR2 FQNEAQ, per germline (reference sequence). The CDR3 runs 15 residues. V shed 5 bases and J 5 bases; nucleotides not matched to a gene: 5. The CDR3 bases that were read are TGTGCCAGCAGCCAAACTAGCGGGGGTAACAATGAG. Residues: CASSQTSGGNNE. Given in full, the CDR3 is CASSQTSGGNNEQFF.

Notes on this clone: With the read ending 3 residues before the CDR3 end, the germline J gene is used to fill in that end. The chain uses TRBV20-1 and TRBJ2-3, with D maybe TRBD2 (7 bases). The CDR3 covers 14 residues. Germline-derived CDR1 and CDR2 are DFQATT and SNEGSKA (reference sequence). The V end lost 3 bases, the J end lost 5 bases, and 15 bases lay between the germline ends. The sequenced part of the CDR3 DNA is TGCAGTGCTAGCTCGGGGGGCTGGGAAGATACG. It yields the protein CSASSGGWEDT. In full, the CDR3 reads CSASSGGWEDTQYF.

The sequenced CDR3 bases are TGTGCCTGGAAAGGTACTGGGACATTGCCACCC. It specifies CAWKGTGTLPP. In full, the CDR3 reads CAWKGTGTLPPLHF. This chain uses TRBV30 with TRBJ1-6; D is possibly TRBD1 (6 bases). The CDR3 end is not reached by the read, which stops 3 residues before it; the germline J gene fills it in. Trimming removed 4 bases from V and 11 bases from J, with 18 bases in between. The germline V gene encodes CDR1 GTSNPN and CDR2 SVGIG (reference sequence). The CDR3 totals 14 residues.

As to this clone: The read ends 3 residues shy of where the CDR3 ends; the end is completed using the germline J gene. The chain recombines TRBV19 with TRBJ1-5; weak D call: TRBD1 (5 bases). Per germline, CDR1 LNHDA and CDR2 SQIVND (reference sequence). V gave up 2 bases and J gave up 2 bases, with 16 bases separating them. The CDR3 contains 17 residues. CDR3 bases read: TGTGCCAGTAGTATATCGGCCTCAGGGCCTGGCAATCAGCCC. Its protein is CASSISASGPGNQP. The entire CDR3 reads CASSISASGPGNQPQHF.

Comments on this clone: The read ends 3 residues before the CDR3 terminus; that terminus is restored from the germline J gene. This rearrangement joins TRBV5-1 to TRBJ1-4; D might be TRBD1 (6 bases). This CDR3 spans 12 amino acids. CDR1 and CDR2 from the germline V gene are SGHRS and YFSETQ. V lost 5 bases and J lost 7, with 9 bases in between. Partial CDR3 DNA: TGCGCCAGCAGACCGGACAGTGAAAAA. Translating gives CASRPDSEK. The whole CDR3 reads CASRPDSEKLFF.

In regard to this clone: The read finishes 3 residues shy of the CDR3 end, and the germline J gene is used to complete it. The J gene is TRBJ2-7, the V gene TRBV19; 9 positions agree with TRBD1. There are 14 residues in the CDR3. Per germline, CDR1 LNHDA and CDR2 SQIVND (reference sequence). The junction had 4 bases not matched to a gene; V was cut back by 5 bases and J by 2 bases. The covered CDR3 bases are TGTGCCAGTAGTTCCGGGACAGGGACCTACGAG. Its protein is CASSSGTGTYE. From start to end, the CDR3 is CASSSGTGTYEQYF. Full variable domain (outside the CDR3, taken from reference TRBV19 and TRBJ2-7): DGGITQSPKYLFRKEGQNVTLSCEQNLNHDAMYWYRQDPGQGLRLIYYSQIVNDFQKGDIAEGYSVSREKKESFPLTVTSAQKNPTAFYLCASSSGTGTYEQYFGPGTRLTVT.

In regard to this clone: The read is 3 residues too short to cover the CDR3 end, so that end is filled in from the germline J gene. The rearrangement joins TRBV6-1 to TRBJ1-1; maybe TRBD1 (6 bases). The V gene lost 4 bases and the J gene lost 4 bases, with 13 bases spanning the gap. CDR3 length: 14 amino acids. In germline, CDR1 is MNHNS, CDR2 SASEGT. The CDR3 loop is CASSVQGTGTEAFF. The CDR3 DNA, read in part, is TGTGCCAGCAGTGTACAGGGTACAGGCACTGAA.

Worth noting for this clone: The CDR3 end falls 3 residues outside the read, so it is completed with the germline J gene. The chain has TRBV6-4 and TRBJ1-4; D is perhaps TRBD1 (6 bases). The CDR3 covers 15 residues. From germline, CDR1 is MRHNA and CDR2 SNTAGT. V was trimmed by 2 bases and J by 6 bases, leaving 13 bases between them. The CDR3 loop is CASSDRAGEDEKLFF. The DNA read from the CDR3 is TGTGCCAGCAGTGACCGGGCAGGGGAGGATGAAAAA.

Partial CDR3 DNA: TGTGCCAGCAGCTTAATCGATAATCGGGTGAACACTGAA. Encoded protein: CASSLIDNRVNTE. The CDR3 reads in full as CASSLIDNRVNTEAFF. The rearrangement joins TRBV7-8 to TRBJ1-1; D gene unclear. Coverage ceases 3 residues before the CDR3 finishes, and the germline J gene fills in the end. V was pared by 2 bases and J by 0 bases, with 13 bases between. CDR1 SGHVS and CDR2 FQNEAQ come from the germline V gene. There are 16 residues in the CDR3.

Comments on this clone: Coverage ceases 3 residues before the CDR3 finishes, and the germline J gene fills in the end. The chain combines TRBV19 with TRBJ1-5; 10 nucleotides match TRBD1. The V gene's germline CDR1 is LNHDA and CDR2 SQIVND (reference sequence). This CDR3 has 16 amino acids. The trim removed 6 bases at V and 7 bases at J, leaving 12 bases unmatched. Partial CDR3 DNA: TGTGCCAGTAGGCCCCCCGGGACAGGGGAAGGGCAGCCC. Amino acids: CASRPPGTGEGQP. The whole CDR3 sequence is CASRPPGTGEGQPQHF.

Comment on this clone: The read ends 3 residues early relative to the CDR3; the germline J gene fills the gap. V usage is TRBV7-6 and J usage is TRBJ1-5, with TRBD1 as a possible D gene (5 bases). In germline, CDR1 is SGHVS, CDR2 FNYEAQ. V lost 3 bases and J lost 6, with 12 bases in between. The CDR3 contains 14 residues. The CDR3 loop is CASSFGGAGQPQHF. The CDR3 DNA, read in part, is TGTGCCAGCAGCTTCGGCGGGGCCGGTCAGCCC.

A note on this clone: Mismatch with germline at one junction end may stem from a read error. The read is 3 residues too short to cover the CDR3 end, so that end is filled in from the germline J gene. This sequence joins TRBV12-3 or TRBV12-4 and TRBJ1-6, with D possibly matching TRBD1 (6 bases). This CDR3 is 15 amino acids long. The CDR3 bases that were read are TGTGCCAGCAGCCCTCAGAACAGGGTCAATTCATCC. This sequence encodes CASSPQNRVNSS. The complete CDR3 protein is CASSPQNRVNSSLHF.

Remarks on this clone: The missing CDR3 end, 3 residues past where the read stops, is filled in from the germline J gene. The chain has TRBV4-2 and TRBJ2-3; the D is unclear. The V gene lost 0 bases and the J gene lost 4 bases, with 17 bases spanning the gap. The CDR3 contains 17 residues. Germline CDR1 reads LGHNA; CDR2 reads YNFKEQ. CDR3 in amino acids: CASSQDRPGMLADTQYF. The CDR3 bases that were read are TGTGCCAGCAGCCAAGATCGGCCAGGTATGTTGGCAGATACG.

Comment on this clone: With the read ending 3 residues before the CDR3 end, the germline J gene is used to fill in that end. This chain uses TRBV7-6 with TRBJ1-6; TRBD1 matches at 7 bases. The CDR3 runs 15 residues. Germline assignment: CDR1 SGHVS and CDR2 FNYEAQ. The ends lost 1 base at V and 9 bases at J; junction bases unmatched: 6. CDR3: CASSLGGQDGSPLHF. The DNA read from the CDR3 is TGTGCCAGCAGCTTAGGCGGACAGGATGGTTCACCC.

Concerning this clone itself: The DNA ends 3 residues before the CDR3 does, and the rest of the CDR3 is filled in from the germline J gene. The V call is TRBV28, the J call TRBJ1-2; D unresolved. V shed 5 bases and J shed 0 bases, with 16 bases lying between them. The CDR3 has 16 residues. Germline V gives CDR1 MDHEN, CDR2 SYDVKM. The part of the CDR3 DNA that was read is TGTGCCAGCAGTCAAGGGTGGGCAGCATCTAACTATGGC. Protein product: CASSQGWAASNYG. Given in full, the CDR3 is CASSQGWAASNYGYTF.

Points on this clone: The read falls 3 residues short of the CDR3 end, and the missing part is taken from the germline J gene. The chain is built from TRBV19 and TRBJ2-7; D might be TRBD1 (6 bases). The V and J ends lost 1 base and 2 bases respectively, with 9 bases between them. The CDR3 length is 14 residues. From germline, CDR1 is LNHDA and CDR2 SQIVND (reference sequence). Incomplete CDR3 DNA: TGTGCCAGTAGTATAGTAGGGGGAGCCTACGAG. Its translation: CASSIVGGAYE. The CDR3 reads in full as CASSIVGGAYEQYF.

On this clone: The read comes to an end 3 residues before the CDR3 does, leaving the germline J gene to fill in the end. The chain is built from TRBV10-3 and TRBJ2-7; maybe TRBD1 (5 bases). V lost 11 bases and J lost 3, with 17 bases in between. Germline CDR1 and CDR2: ENHRY and SYGVKD. The length of the CDR3 is 13 residues. CDR3 residues: CAAQGSYYYEQYF. The part of the CDR3 DNA that was read is TGTGCCGCGCAGGGTTCCTACTACTACGAG.

With regard to this clone: Coverage ceases 3 residues before the CDR3 finishes, and the germline J gene fills in the end. The genes are TRBV20-1 and TRBJ2-7; 9 bases match TRBD1. Trimming took 2 bases from V and 1 from J; bases not matched to a gene: 3. The CDR3 runs to 14 residues. The germline gives CDR1 DFQATT, CDR2 SNEGSKA (reference sequence). The CDR3 sequence is CSARTDRGSYEQYF. The sequenced part of the CDR3 DNA is TGCAGTGCTAGAACGGACAGGGGATCCTACGAG.

As to this clone: The read terminates 3 residues ahead of where the CDR3 ends, so the germline J gene completes it. The V and J genes are TRBV28 and TRBJ1-2, with 8 bases lining up with TRBD1. Germline trimming cut 2 bases from V and 7 bases from J; bases unmatched to any gene: 12. Germline V gives CDR1 MDHEN, CDR2 SYDVKM. The CDR3 sequence is 16 residues long. This chain's CDR3 is CASSLRATGDRGGYTF. Partial CDR3 DNA: TGTGCCAGCAGTTTACGCGCGACAGGGGATAGGGGTGGC.

As concerns this clone: Sequencing ends 3 residues short of the CDR3 end; the germline J gene provides the rest. The genes are TRBV11-3 and TRBJ2-7; TRBD2 matches at 7 bases. The junction had 8 bases not matched to a gene; V was cut back by 5 bases and J by 1 base. Germline V gene lookup returns CDR1 SGHNT and CDR2 YENEEA. The CDR3 extends over 15 amino acids. The covered CDR3 bases are TGTGCCAGCAGCCAGTTTAGCGGGCCTTCCTACGAG. Translation gives CASSQFSGPSYE. The whole CDR3 protein reads CASSQFSGPSYEQYF.

Regarding this clone: The read finishes 3 residues shy of the CDR3 end, and the germline J gene is used to complete it. The rearrangement uses TRBV12-3 or TRBV12-4 and TRBJ2-7; D ambiguous. V lost 6 bases to trimming and J lost 0 bases, with 9 bases between them. This CDR3 region has 13 residues. The sequenced CDR3 bases are TGTGCCAGCAGCCTAGGCGCCTCCTACGAG. Encoded protein: CASSLGASYE. The entire CDR3 reads CASSLGASYEQYF.

A note on this clone: The read ends 3 residues early relative to the CDR3; the germline J gene fills the gap. This chain links TRBV29-1 with TRBJ1-6; 7 bases fit TRBD1. V dropped 6 bases and J dropped 5; count of bases not matched to a gene: 10. The germline gives CDR1 SQVTM, CDR2 ANQGSEA. The CDR3 loop spans 15 amino acids. CDR3 DNA (partial): TGCAGCGTGAAGGGATCCGGGACAGATAATTCACCC. This encodes CSVKGSGTDNSP. The complete CDR3 reads CSVKGSGTDNSPLHF.

A remark on this clone: The read stops 3 residues short of the end of the CDR3; the missing end is completed from the germline J gene. This rearrangement joins TRBV27 to TRBJ1-1, with D possibly being TRBD1 (5 bases). CDR1 and CDR2 from the germline V gene are MNHEY and SMNVEV (reference sequence). This CDR3 has 13 residues. V was cut by 2 bases and J by 6 bases, with 10 bases left in between. CDR3 protein: CASSLTSGAEAFF. The covered CDR3 bases are TGTGCCAGCAGTTTAACATCGGGGGCTGAA.

With respect to this clone: From the germline J gene comes the end of the CDR3, since the read stops 3 residues before it. This rearrangement joins TRBV20-1 to TRBJ1-6; the D gene is possibly TRBD1 (5 bases). CDR3 length: 14 residues. Trimming took 2 bases from V and 6 from J, leaving 11 bases between them. Per the germline V gene, CDR1 is DFQATT and CDR2 is SNEGSKA (reference sequence). CDR3 DNA, as far as it was read: TGCAGTGCTAGACGTACAGGTGGTAATTCACCC. Protein product: CSARRTGGNSP. The CDR3 as a whole reads CSARRTGGNSPLHF.

Of note for this clone: The read ends 3 residues early relative to the CDR3; the germline J gene fills the gap. The rearrangement links TRBV29-1 to TRBJ1-2; TRBD1 matches 8 bases. The V gene end was trimmed by 7 bases and the J gene end by 0 bases; junction bases not matched to a gene: 13. Germline CDR1 and CDR2: SQVTM and ANQGSEA. The CDR3 length is 16 residues. CDR3 loop: CSAVMTGVGPNYGYTF. The sequenced CDR3 bases are TGCAGCGCTGTGATGACAGGGGTGGGTCCTAACTATGGC.

Incomplete CDR3 DNA: TGTGCCAGCTCACCAACAGGGGGAAGCTCTGGAAACACC. It encodes CASSPTGGSSGNT. The CDR3, in full, reads CASSPTGGSSGNTIYF. This chain links TRBV18 with TRBJ1-3; 8 bases line up with TRBD1. The read halts 3 residues ahead of the CDR3 end, with the missing end drawn from the germline J gene. This CDR3 comprises 16 residues. The V gene's germline CDR1 is KGHSH and CDR2 LQKENI. V lost 2 bases and J lost 0; bases outside the gene matches: 3.

Remarks on this clone: The sequence runs out 3 residues before the end of the CDR3; the remainder is reconstructed from the germline J gene. The genes are TRBV3-1 (or the pseudogene TRBV3-2) and TRBJ2-5, with a weak D call TRBD2 (6 bases). Trimming shortened V by 4 bases and J by 5 bases, and 17 bases separated the two germline ends. CDR3 length: 15 residues. The germline V gene has CDR1 LGHDT and CDR2 YNNKEL (reference sequence). The DNA read from the CDR3 is TGTGCCAGCAGCCGCCCGGGGGTTGAAGGGGAGACC. Translation gives CASSRPGVEGET. The complete CDR3 protein is CASSRPGVEGETQYF.

A remark on this clone: With the read ending 3 residues before the CDR3 end, the germline J gene is used to fill in that end. V gene TRBV5-4 combines with J gene TRBJ2-3, with TRBD2 as a possible D gene (6 bases). CDR1 and CDR2 from the germline V gene are SGHNT and YYREEE (reference sequence). The germline V and J ends were trimmed by 4 bases and 8 bases, with 14 bases remaining between them. CDR3 length: 13 amino acids. The part of the CDR3 DNA that was read is TGTGCCAGCAGCAAGGAGGGCCCGGTTACG. Translating gives CASSKEGPVT. The full CDR3 protein reads CASSKEGPVTQYF.

With regard to this clone: The read comes to an end 3 residues before the CDR3 does, leaving the germline J gene to fill in the end. The chain uses TRBV6-4 and TRBJ1-2; 10 nucleotides align to TRBD1. The CDR3 is 13 residues long. CDR1 and CDR2 from the germline V gene are MRHNA and SNTAGT. CDR3 DNA, as far as it was read: TGTGCCAGCAGTGACTCGACAGGGGGCGGC. Translating it yields CASSDSTGGG. The entire CDR3 reads CASSDSTGGGYTF.

Turning to this clone: The read is 3 residues too short to cover the CDR3 end, so that end is filled in from the germline J gene. This chain uses TRBV20-1 with TRBJ1-1, with TRBD1 matching 8 bases. Trimming removed 4 bases from V and 5 bases from J; junction bases left unmatched: 6. Germline V gene sequence: CDR1 DFQATT, CDR2 SNEGSKA (reference sequence). This CDR3 has 13 amino acids. The part of the CDR3 DNA that was read is TGCAGTGCTACACGGACAGGGAGGACTGAA. The encoded protein is CSATRTGRTE. The entire CDR3 protein is CSATRTGRTEAFF.

Regarding this clone: The CDR3 is cut off 3 residues early in the read; its end comes from the germline J gene. V usage is TRBV29-1 and J usage is TRBJ2-2; D might be TRBD1 (5 bases). The ends were cut back, 7 bases at V and 5 bases at J, with 11 bases in the middle. CDR1 is SQVTM and CDR2 is ANQGSEA in the germline V gene. This CDR3 is 12 amino acids long. The CDR3 bases that were read are TGCAGCGCCGCAAGACAGACCGGGGAG. This codes for CSAARQTGE. From start to end, the CDR3 is CSAARQTGELFF.